One and the same sample provided the 5 T cell receptor beta chains below, sequenced in a study of T cells in Graves' hyperthyroidism and ophthalmopathy. Amplified TCR beta CDR3 regions came from RNA transcripts. The HTBI set primed first-round TCR CDR3 RT-PCR. TCRdb re-analysed the multiplex PCR reads in MiXCR, keeping a single row per CDR3 protein. The data hold some 460,000 distinct CDR3 sequences, with 15% to 18% observed a single time. Sequenced material: blood. These receptors all stem from a woman aged 18-35 years with Graves' hyperthyroidism.

This clonotype was observed a handful of times. The chain uses TRBV5-1 and TRBJ1-6, with a weak D call TRBD1 (5 bases). The CDR3 sequence is 17 residues long. Germline V gene sequence: CDR1 SGHRS, CDR2 YFSETQ. V dropped 0 bases and J dropped 0 bases, with 10 bases sitting between them. The CDR3 reads CASSLDAGSSYNSPLHF. CDR3 nucleotide sequence: TGCGCCAGCAGCTTGGATGCAGGGAGCTCCTATAATTCACCCCTCCACTTT.

This clonotype was recorded many times. The chain is built from TRBV20-1 and TRBJ2-3; D is possibly TRBD2 (5 bases). There are 15 residues in the CDR3. Deletions cut 0 bases from V and 4 bases from J, with 14 bases between. CDR1 and CDR2 (germline): DFQATT, SNEGSKA (reference sequence). The CDR3 reads CSARDDEGVADTQYF. The CDR3 nucleotides are TGCAGTGCTAGAGATGACGAGGGAGTGGCAGATACGCAGTATTTT.

This chain joins TRBV19 and TRBJ2-1; unclear D gene. The V gene's germline CDR1 is LNHDA and CDR2 SQIVND (reference sequence). The CDR3 sequence is 12 residues long. V gave up 3 bases and J gave up 8 bases, with 8 bases separating them. The DNA of the CDR3 is TGTGCCAGTAGTATTGGGGTGGATGAGCAGTTCTTC. This translates into CASSIGVDEQFF.

The count of this clonotype is one. The conserved phenylalanine or tryptophan is not found at the CDR3 terminus, so this likely reflects a read error. The chain links TRBV7-8 to TRBJ2-3; possible D gene TRBD1, 5 bases. The CDR3 spans 15 residues. The V end lost 5 bases, the J end lost 3 bases, and 15 bases lay between the germline ends. CDR1 is SGHVS, CDR2 FQNEAQ, per germline. The CDR3 is CASSPDIDRTDTQYL. The CDR3 nucleotides are TGTGCCAGCAGCCCGGACATTGATAGGACAGATACGCAGTATCTT.

This chain links TRBV19 with TRBJ1-4; 7 nucleotides line up with TRBD1. CDR3 length: 15 amino acids. The germline CDR1 and CDR2 sequences are LNHDA and SQIVND (reference sequence). V shed 9 bases and J 5 bases; nucleotides not matched to a gene: 12. CDR3 loop: CASLTGQSGNEKLFF. The CDR3, as DNA: TGTGCCAGCTTGACGGGACAGTCTGGCAATGAAAAACTGTTTTTT.